The 5 T cell receptor beta chains below come from one sample, sequenced in a study of PD-1 blockade in mismatch repair-deficient tumors. The table came from immunoSEQ multiplex PCR; TCRdb's copy has only in-frame clones and leaves some out. The table lists approximately 60,000 clones, about 91% of them singletons. Specimen: peripheral blood, collected 52 weeks after starting pembrolizumab. The receptors were sampled from an adult with mismatch repair-deficient cancer.

This chain joins TRBV7-8 and TRBJ2-1, with D perhaps being TRBD1 or TRBD2 (6 bases each). Looked up from germline, CDR1 is SGHVS and CDR2 is FQNEAQ. The ends were cut back, 0 bases at V and 5 bases at J, with 20 bases in the middle. CDR3 length equals 18 residues. The CDR3: CASSLAPVDLGGHNEQFF. The CDR3 DNA sequence: TGTGCCAGCAGCTTAGCGCCGGTGGATCTGGGGGGCCACAATGAGCAGTTCTTC.

This clone is a singleton in its sample. CDR3 sequence: CASSQSSAYEQYF. CDR3 DNA: TGCGCCAGCAGTCAATCGAGCGCCTACGAGCAGTACTTC. The V and J genes are TRBV23-1 and TRBJ2-7; D is unclear. TRBV23-1 is an ORF, and what it does is uncertain. The V gene lost 0 bases and the J gene lost 2 bases, with 5 bases spanning the gap. CDR3 size: 13 residues.

V gene TRBV4-3 combines with J gene TRBJ2-3, with 7 bases matching TRBD1. Germline V gene data show CDR1 as LGHNA and CDR2 as YSLEER. Trimming at V came to 2 bases and at J to 3 bases, leaving 5 bases not matched to a gene. The CDR3 totals 15 residues. The CDR3 nucleotides are TGCGCCAGCAGCCAAAACCAGGGGGTGACAGATACGCAGTATTTT. Its protein is CASSQNQGVTDTQYF.

This chain uses TRBV5-1 with TRBJ2-1, with TRBD2 matching 8 bases. This CDR3 spans 14 amino acids. The germline V gene has CDR1 SGHRS and CDR2 YFSETQ. The ends lost 0 bases at V and 9 bases at J; junction bases unmatched: 5. The CDR3 protein is CASSLAGGMGEQFF. The CDR3 coding sequence is TGCGCCAGCAGCTTGGCGGGAGGGATGGGTGAGCAGTTCTTC.

The chain carries TRBV5-6 and TRBJ2-2; TRBD2 is a possible D gene (5 bases). This CDR3 has 16 residues. V was cut by 0 bases and J by 9 bases, with 18 bases left in between. Germline V lookup: CDR1 SGHDT, CDR2 YYEEEE. The CDR3 nucleotides are TGTGCCAGCAGCTTGGCGTTGAGATACGGAGGCTGGGAGCTGTTTTTT. It yields the protein CASSLALRYGGWELFF. The full variable domain, in which reference TRBV5-6 and TRBJ2-2 provide the parts outside the CDR3, is DAGVTQSPTHLIKTRGQQVTLRCSPKSGHDTVSWYQQALGQGPQFIFQYYEEEERQRGNFPDRFSGHQFPNYSSELNVNALLLGDSALYLCASSLALRYGGWELFFGEGSRLTVL.